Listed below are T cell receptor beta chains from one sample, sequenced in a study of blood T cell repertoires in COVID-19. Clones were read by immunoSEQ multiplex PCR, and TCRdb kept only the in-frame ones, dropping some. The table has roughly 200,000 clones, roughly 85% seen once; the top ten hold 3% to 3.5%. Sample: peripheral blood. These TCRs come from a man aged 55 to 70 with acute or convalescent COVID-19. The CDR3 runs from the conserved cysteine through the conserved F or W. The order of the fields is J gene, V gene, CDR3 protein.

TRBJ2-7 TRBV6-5 CATTWDSLYEQYF
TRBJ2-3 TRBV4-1 CASSPSGTSGRGTQYF
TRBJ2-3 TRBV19 CASMASGILPQYF
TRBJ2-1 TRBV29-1 CSVDRVGGNEQFF
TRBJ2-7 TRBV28 CASSRTSGYSYEQYF
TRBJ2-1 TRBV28 CASSLGFRQGSGNEQFF
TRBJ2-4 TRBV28 CASSPQAALAKNIQYF
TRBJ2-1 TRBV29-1 CSVVSQGGDNEQFF
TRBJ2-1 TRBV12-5 CASGLLNEQFF
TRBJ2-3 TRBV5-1 CASSLYRETDTQYF
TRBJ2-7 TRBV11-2 CASSESPAGGFYEQYF
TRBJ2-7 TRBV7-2 CASSEPGQGNEQYF
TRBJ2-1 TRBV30 CAWTRTSGANEQFF
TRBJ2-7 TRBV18 CASSPSGLMKGEQYF
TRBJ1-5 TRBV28 CASSNRDRGHNQPQHF
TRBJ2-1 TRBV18 CASSRNREGRNNEQFF
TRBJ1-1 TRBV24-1 CAKSTGIKGTEAFF
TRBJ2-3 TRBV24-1 CATSDLAGGANTQYF
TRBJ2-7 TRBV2 CASSRQGDLYEQYF
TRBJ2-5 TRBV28 CASIKTGTPVQETQYF
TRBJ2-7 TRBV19 CASSIAGGSYEQYF
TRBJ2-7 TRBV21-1 CASPDRDLRPYEQYF
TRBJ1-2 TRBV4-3 CASSQGATTNYGYTF
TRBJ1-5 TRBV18 CASSPGGSQPQHF
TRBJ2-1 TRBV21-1 CASSKEGLAGGREQFF
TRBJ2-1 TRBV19 CASSRTSGTYNEQFF
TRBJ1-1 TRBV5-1 CASSLDRNTEAFF
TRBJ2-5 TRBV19 CASSPRDRQETQYF
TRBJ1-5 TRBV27 CASSLFRAGQPQHF
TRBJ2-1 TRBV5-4 CASSLDRGISNEQFF
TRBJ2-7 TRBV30 CAMGGSLYEQYF
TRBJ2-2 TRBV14 CASSHPPGLAGDTGELFF
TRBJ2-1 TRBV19 CASSTGTQNNEQFF
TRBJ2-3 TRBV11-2 CASSSSGFTQYF
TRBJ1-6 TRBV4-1 CASSQDWRTGADSPLHF
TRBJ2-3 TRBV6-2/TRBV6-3 CASSYGGQTNGDTQYF
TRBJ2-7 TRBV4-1 CASSQDLSGTGGSKSIYEQYF
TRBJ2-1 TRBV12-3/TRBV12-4 CASSLGGEQFF
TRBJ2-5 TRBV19 CASSITLIETQYF
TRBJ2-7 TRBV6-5 CASRVTSGSPYEQYF
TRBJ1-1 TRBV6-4 CASSAGGAFEAFF
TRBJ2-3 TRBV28 CASTSLEEGVTDTQYF
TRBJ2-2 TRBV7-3 CASSLPGLAGAGELFF
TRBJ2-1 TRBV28 CASRRRTSGRGNEQFF
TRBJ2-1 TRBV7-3 CASSLNRDNEQFF
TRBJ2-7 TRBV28 CASSLSQAYEQYF
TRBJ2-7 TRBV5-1 CASSPGLATNEQYF
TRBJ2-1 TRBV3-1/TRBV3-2 CASSQSTHQFF